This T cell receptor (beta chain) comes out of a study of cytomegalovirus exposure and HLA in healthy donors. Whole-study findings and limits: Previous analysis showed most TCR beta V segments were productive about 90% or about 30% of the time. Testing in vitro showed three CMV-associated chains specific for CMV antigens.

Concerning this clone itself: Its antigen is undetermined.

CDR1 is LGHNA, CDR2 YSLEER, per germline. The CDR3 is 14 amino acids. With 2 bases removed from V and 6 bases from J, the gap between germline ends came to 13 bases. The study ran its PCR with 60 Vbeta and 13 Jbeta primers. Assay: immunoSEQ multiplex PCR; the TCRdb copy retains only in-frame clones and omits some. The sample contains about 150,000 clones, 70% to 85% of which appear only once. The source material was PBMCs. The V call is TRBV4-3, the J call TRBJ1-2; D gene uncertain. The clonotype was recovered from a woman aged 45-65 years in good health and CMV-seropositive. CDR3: CASSQFPDIDGYTF. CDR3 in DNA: TGCGCCAGCAGCCAATTCCCAGACATCGATGGCTACACCTTC.